This T cell receptor beta chain was profiled in a study of early T cells in non-severe SARS-CoV-2 infection. Across the study: The sequenced material was bulk RNA from unsorted whole blood, and its chains were unpaired. Findings of the study overall: Sequences matched to VDJdb favored anti-spike CD8 responses, while private and CD4 specificities were missed.

This CDR3 has 15 residues. Germline CDR1 and CDR2: MGHRA and YSYEKL. The V end was cut by 4 bases, the J end by 6 bases, with 18 bases between. There are many counts of this clonotype. Its specificity is unknown. Unique molecular identifier tags were affixed to discrete cDNA molecules. TCRdb recomputed calls from the 5' RACE reads with MiXCR, one row per CDR3 protein. Of more than 65,000 distinct CDR3 sequences listed, about 4.6% were seen once; the top ten hold roughly 3.6%. This sequence originates from an adult who was a healthcare worker with PCR-confirmed SARS-CoV-2 infection or an uninfected control (not recorded which). The donor label of this sample is uncertain. The source was whole blood, collected at baseline. V gene TRBV4-1 combines with J gene TRBJ1-1; TRBD1 might be the D (6 bases). CDR3 in DNA: TGCGCCAGCAGCCGCCAAATGAGCCAGGGGCCTGAAGCTTTCTTT. This translates into CASSRQMSQGPEAFF.